The rows below give T cell receptor beta chains drawn from one sample of a study of PD-1 blockade in classical Hodgkin lymphoma. Assay: immunoSEQ multiplex PCR; the TCRdb copy retains only in-frame clones and omits some. The sample includes 66,000 or so clones, about 70% of them seen just once. Sequenced material: peripheral blood mononuclear cells (PBMCs), taken before the second cycle of nivolumab. The receptors originated from a human donor with classical Hodgkin lymphoma. The CDR3 runs from the conserved cysteine through the conserved F or W. D genes are given only for firm matches. Clone size is not always given. Where it is, it says once, few, many or a class for expanded clones.

J | V | size | D | CDR3 | DNA
TRBJ1-5 | TRBV19 | many | NA | CASSLRQDPPHNQPQHF | TGTGCCAGTAGTCTTCGACAGGACCCCCCACACAATCAGCCCCAGCATTTT
TRBJ2-1 | TRBV10-3 | NA | NA | CATQGGGLYNEQFF | TGTGCCACCCAGGGGGGAGGCCTATACAATGAGCAGTTCTTC
TRBJ2-2 | TRBV11-2 | NA | TRBD2 | CASSPAGTSGTGELFF | TGTGCCAGCAGCCCCGCCGGGACTAGCGGTACCGGGGAGCTGTTTTTT
TRBJ1-3 | TRBV19 | once | NA | CASSILSTAVGNTIYF | TGTGCCAGTAGTATTCTCTCGACAGCGGTTGGAAACACCATATATTTT
TRBJ2-1 | TRBV28 | few | TRBD1 | CASSLTGGFSFSSYNEQFF | TGTGCCAGCAGTTTAACAGGGGGCTTTTCCTTTAGCTCCTACAATGAGCAGTTCTTC
TRBJ1-1 | TRBV5-1 | NA | NA | CASSLMWNTEAFF | TGCGCCAGCAGCTTGATGTGGAACACTGAAGCTTTCTTT
TRBJ1-4 | TRBV29-1 | once | TRBD1 | CSVLGGAGEKLFF | TGCAGCGTTTTAGGGGGCGCGGGTGAAAAACTGTTTTTT
TRBJ2-2 | TRBV18 | once | TRBD2 | CASSPRLAGSSGELFF | TGTGCCAGCTCACCACGACTAGCGGGATCTTCGGGGGAGCTGTTTTTT
TRBJ1-2 | TRBV6-5 | NA | TRBD1 | CASSYDGTGFYGYTF | TGTGCCAGCAGTTACGATGGGACAGGCTTCTATGGCTACACCTTC
TRBJ1-1 | TRBV10-3 | few | NA | CAISNTDTEAFF | TGTGCCATCAGCAACACCGACACTGAAGCTTTCTTT
TRBJ1-2 | TRBV6-5 | once | TRBD1 | CASSYGLGGNGYTF | TGTGCCAGCAGTTACGGGTTAGGGGGCAATGGCTACACCTTC
TRBJ1-4 | TRBV2 | NA | TRBD1 | CASSALGGNEKLFF | TGTGCCAGCAGTGCCCTAGGGGGCAATGAAAAACTGTTTTTT
TRBJ2-5 | TRBV19 | NA | NA | CASSRADGPQETQYF | TGTGCCAGTAGCCGGGCGGACGGCCCCCAAGAGACCCAGTACTTC